This entry describes one TCR beta chain. The specificity of this receptor is unknown. Base quality data are lacking; no much larger clone is found one base away. TCRbeta-specific cDNA was reverse-transcribed from about 500 ng total RNA using a constant-region primer and ProtoScript II reverse transcriptase. TCRbeta libraries were built with three nested multiplex PCR rounds, a slightly modified ARM-PCR procedure. Each of the first two PCR rounds ran for around 11 cycles and used multiplex TRBV1-TRBV30 forward primers together with a Cbeta reverse primer. Sample barcodes and Illumina adapters were added in a final 25-cycle PCR with Deep VentR polymerase. Amplicons of 200-500 bp were gel-purified with a QIAquick gel extraction kit before sequencing. TCRbeta amplicons were sequenced on an Illumina HiSeq 2500 with 250-bp paired-end reads. Per the original workflow: Reads were quality-trimmed with Trimmomatic v0.33, and paired reads were merged with FLASH v1.2.11 to recover full CDR3 sequences. V, D and J germline segments were assigned to the rearranged TCRbeta sequences using MiGEC v1.2.1b. Clonotype statistics and Shannon-Wiener diversity indices were calculated with VDJtools v1.0.0. Except for diversity analysis, only each sample's 250 most abundant clonotypes were used in subsequent analyses to reduce sampling bias. In TCRdb, the public reads were trimmed at Q25 with fastp and aligned with MiXCR, with productive beta chains retained. All rows with the same CDR3 protein become a single entry with the most common DNA and genes. These V and J calls originate from TCRdb's pipeline instead of the authors' own analysis. The sample table shows about 300,000 distinct CDR3 sequences, and 65% are seen once. The ten most abundant clones make up about 8.4% of the sample.

This specimen belongs to a study of tumor-infiltrating lymphocytes in primary liver carcinoma (dated by TCRdb to about 2017). Some background on the complete study: Surgical resection was performed in China between 2015 and 2016 on four or five patients with histopathologically diagnosed primary liver carcinoma. Of the five patients (three men and two women, aged 30 to 69 years), four had hepatocellular carcinoma and one had combined HCC and intrahepatic cholangiocarcinoma. The five patients had tumors of stage T1-T3 N0M0, with maximum diameters ranging from 4.2 to 10 cm. Each sample produced about 3.5 to 8 million productive TCRbeta reads, and read depth showed no significant difference between tissue types. TCRbeta repertoire sequencing, expression microarrays and whole-exome sequencing were combined in the study across five regions of each liver tumor, with adjacent normal tissue and blood also included. A total of roughly 35 specimens from 5 patients went through TCRbeta repertoire sequencing, namely 25 tumor regions, 5 adjacent noncancerous liver tissues and 5 peripheral blood samples. Reproducibility between technical replicate repertoires was high, with correlation coefficients above 0.95 and mean shared-clone rates approximately 0.9.

Results and caveats for the whole study, not just this receptor: The top 250 clones made up a significantly larger repertoire fraction in tumors than in blood (p = 0.039). Repertoire overlap was higher between tumor regions (mean about 36%) than tumor-adjacent (17%) or tumor-blood (approximately 15%) pairs, consistent with antigen-driven expansion. Only the TCR beta chain was sequenced, which likely underestimates true repertoire diversity because unpaired alpha chains were not captured. The study included only a few patients, and the authors note findings should be validated in a larger study. Since the samples were bulk and unsorted, there was no way to compare CD4+ and CD8+ T cell repertoires.

V is reduced by 8 bases and J by 10 bases, leaving a spacing of 11 bases between them. The CDR3 sequence holds 10 residues, the cysteine and phenylalanine included. Solely the CDR3 DNA is kept, with 30 bases framed from the first base. CDR1 is given as MNHNY and CDR2 as SVGAGI, both from the germline V gene (reference sequence). Blood RNA was extracted from unsorted whole blood using TRIzol reagent, and germline DNA was obtained with the DNeasy Blood & Tissue kit. At the time of sampling, the patients had chronic HBV infection and had not received any treatment. About 3.6 milliliters of peripheral blood were collected into K2EDTA tubes before surgery.

Material: peripheral blood. The source of this sequence is a man aged 35-49 years with primary liver carcinoma and hepatitis B virus infection. The chain is made from TRBV6-6 and TRBJ1-2, with the D gene call left open. The CDR3: CASAGDDYTF. The bases read TGTGCCAGCGCCGGGGATGACTACACCTTC.